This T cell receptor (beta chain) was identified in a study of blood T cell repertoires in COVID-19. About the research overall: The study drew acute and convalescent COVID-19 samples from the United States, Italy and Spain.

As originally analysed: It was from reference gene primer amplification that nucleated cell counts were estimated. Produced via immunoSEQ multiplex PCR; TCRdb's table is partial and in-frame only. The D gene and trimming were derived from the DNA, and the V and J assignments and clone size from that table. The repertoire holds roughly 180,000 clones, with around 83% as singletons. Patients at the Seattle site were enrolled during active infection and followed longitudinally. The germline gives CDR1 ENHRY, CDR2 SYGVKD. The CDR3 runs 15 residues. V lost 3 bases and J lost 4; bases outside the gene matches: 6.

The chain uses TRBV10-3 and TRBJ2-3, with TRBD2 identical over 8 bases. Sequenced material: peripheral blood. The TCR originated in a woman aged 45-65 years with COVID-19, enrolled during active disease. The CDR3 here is CAISDGTRSADTQYF. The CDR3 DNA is TGTGCCATCAGTGATGGGACTAGGTCGGCAGATACGCAGTATTTT.